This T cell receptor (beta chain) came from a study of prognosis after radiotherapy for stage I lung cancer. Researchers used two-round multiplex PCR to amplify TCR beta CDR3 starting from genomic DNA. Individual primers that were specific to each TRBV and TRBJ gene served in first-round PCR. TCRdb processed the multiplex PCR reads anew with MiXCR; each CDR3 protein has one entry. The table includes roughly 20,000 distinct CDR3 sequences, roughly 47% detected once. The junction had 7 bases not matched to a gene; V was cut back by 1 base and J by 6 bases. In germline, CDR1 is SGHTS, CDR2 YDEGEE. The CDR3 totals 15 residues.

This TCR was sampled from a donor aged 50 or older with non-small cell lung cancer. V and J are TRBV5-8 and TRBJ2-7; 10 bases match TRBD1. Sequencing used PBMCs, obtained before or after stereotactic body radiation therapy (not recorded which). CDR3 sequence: CASSLSGTGVSEQYF. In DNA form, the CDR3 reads TGTGCCAGCAGCTTGTCCGGGACAGGGGTTAGCGAGCAGTACTTC.